This TCR beta chain was captured by sequencing in a study of T cells after yellow fever vaccination. Study information: Fractions containing few cells were prepared with SMART-Seq v4 Ultra Low Input. General study findings and limits: From the bulk population, abundant clonotypes could contaminate and appear within FACS-sorted repertoires. Booster samples showed a return of most primary-vaccination clones (almost 97% CD4, 88% CD8).

Trimming took 3 bases from V and 2 from J, leaving 13 bases between them. From germline, CDR1 is SQVTM and CDR2 ANQGSEA. This CDR3 region has 14 residues. About this clonotype itself: What it binds is not known.

TCR cDNA, made by 5'RACE template switching, carried an added universal primer site and UMIs. Each CDR3 protein gets one entry after TCRdb re-called the 5' RACE reads with MiXCR. The profile covers 200,000 to 250,000 distinct CDR3 sequences, with 2.5% to 3.5% appearing a single time and about 3.3% taken by the ten largest. The specimen comprised CD4+ T cells sorted from PBMCs, sampled 10 days after the yellow fever booster vaccination. This receptor was taken from a young man who received the YFV17D yellow fever vaccine. This rearrangement joins TRBV29-1 to TRBJ1-2; D is unresolved. CDR3 sequence (DNA): TGCAGCGTTGAGGTCGGGGTGACCAACTATGGCTACACCTTC. It yields the protein CSVEVGVTNYGYTF.